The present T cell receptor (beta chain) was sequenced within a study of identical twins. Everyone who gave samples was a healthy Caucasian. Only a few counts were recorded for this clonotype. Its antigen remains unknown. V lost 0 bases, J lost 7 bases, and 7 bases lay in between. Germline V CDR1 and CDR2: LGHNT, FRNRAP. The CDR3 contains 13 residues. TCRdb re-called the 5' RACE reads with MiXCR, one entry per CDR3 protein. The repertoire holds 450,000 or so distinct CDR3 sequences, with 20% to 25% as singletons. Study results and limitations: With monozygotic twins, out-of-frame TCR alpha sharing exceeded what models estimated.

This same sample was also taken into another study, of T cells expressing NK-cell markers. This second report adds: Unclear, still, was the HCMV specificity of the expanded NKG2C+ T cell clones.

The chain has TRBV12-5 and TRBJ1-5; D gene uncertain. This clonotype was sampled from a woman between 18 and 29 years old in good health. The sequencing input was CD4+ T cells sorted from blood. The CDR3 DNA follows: TGTGCTAGTGGTTTGGTACTTGGGCAGCCCCAGCATTTT. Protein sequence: CASGLVLGQPQHF.